What follows are 16 T cell receptor beta chains derived from one specimen sequenced in a study of T cell repertoires in cytomegalovirus infection. Their antigens remain unidentified. MiXCR, applied by TCRdb to the reads, yields one record per CDR3 protein. The table has roughly 920,000 distinct CDR3 sequences, approximately 31% seen once. Specimen: cultured CD8+ T cells from PBMCs, collected from culture after CMV antigen stimulation. All receptors come from a human donor in good health (CMV status not recorded). Some clones in this sample may be carry-over from other donors' samples.

There are a few counts of this clonotype. This chain joins TRBV4-1 and TRBJ1-2, with D unclear. V was pared by 5 bases and J by 5 bases, with 12 bases between. The CDR3 contains 13 residues. Germline CDR1 is MGHRA and CDR2 is YSYEKL. The CDR3 loop reads CASSSRVQYGYTF. CDR3 DNA: TGCGCCAGCAGCTCTCGGGTTCAGTATGGCTACACCTTC.

The table lists this clonotype with many counts. This sequence joins TRBV12-3 or TRBV12-4 and TRBJ2-1; no clear D gene. This CDR3 has 16 amino acids. V lost 5 bases to trimming and J lost 10 bases, with 24 bases between them. Written as DNA, the CDR3 is TGTGCCAGCAGTACCCAGGAAAGTGTTGGAAGGAAGGAGCAGTTCTTC. Translation: CASSTQESVGRKEQFF.

This sequence joins TRBV29-1 and TRBJ2-1, with 10 bases identical to TRBD2. Per the germline V gene, CDR1 is SQVTM and CDR2 is ANQGSEA. The CDR3 is 13 amino acids. The CDR3 spells CTAGTSAYNEQFF. CDR3 in DNA: TGCACCGCGGGGACTAGCGCATACAATGAGCAGTTCTTC.

This rearrangement joins TRBV11-2 to TRBJ2-1, with D perhaps TRBD2 (6 bases). The CDR3 runs 14 residues. Deletions cut 1 base from V and 9 bases from J, with 13 bases between. Germline CDR1 SGHAT, CDR2 FQNNGV. This CDR3 reads CASSLVRRVGEQFF. The CDR3 DNA follows: TGTGCCAGCAGCTTAGTACGGAGGGTTGGTGAGCAGTTCTTC.

There are many counts of this clonotype. CDR3 amino acids: CASGVAGGHTDTQYF. CDR3 nucleotides: TGTGCCAGCGGGGTAGCGGGGGGCCACACAGATACGCAGTATTTT. The rearrangement links TRBV7-2 to TRBJ2-3, with 10 bases that match TRBD2. Germline V gene lookup returns CDR1 SGHTA and CDR2 FQGNSA. The CDR3 totals 15 residues. J gave up 2 bases and V 8 bases, and 7 bases lay outside the gene matches.

The rearrangement joins TRBV7-6 to TRBJ1-1, with a possible D match to TRBD1 (6 bases). Trimming took off 5 bases at V and 7 bases at J, with 20 bases between the two ends. The CDR3 sequence is 15 residues long. Looked up from germline, CDR1 is SGHVS and CDR2 is FNYEAQ. The CDR3 region is CASSPPGGGRIEAFF. CDR3 DNA: TGTGCCAGCAGCCCCCCGGGCGGGGGCCGGATTGAAGCTTTCTTT.

This chain links TRBV7-9 with TRBJ2-3; D is perhaps TRBD2 (6 bases). V was cut by 4 bases and J by 0 bases, with 14 bases left in between. CDR1 is SEHNR, CDR2 FQNEAQ, per germline (reference sequence). This CDR3 region has 16 residues. The DNA of the CDR3 is TGTGCCAGCAGCTCGTTGGGGGGATCTAGCACAGATACGCAGTATTTT. This encodes CASSSLGGSSTDTQYF.

This clonotype has just a few counts. This chain joins TRBV29-1 and TRBJ1-2, with D tentatively TRBD1 (5 bases). Trimming took off 3 bases at V and 2 bases at J, with 13 bases between the two ends. This CDR3 has 14 residues. The germline gives CDR1 SQVTM, CDR2 ANQGSEA. CDR3 nucleotides: TGCAGCGTTGAGGGGGAGGGAAGAAACTATGGCTACACCTTC. Its protein product is CSVEGEGRNYGYTF.

A few counts support this clonotype. The chain couples TRBV6-6 to TRBJ1-5; 7 nucleotides align to TRBD1. This CDR3 has 15 amino acids. Trimming took 3 bases from V and 5 from J; bases not matched to a gene: 7. Germline V gene sequence: CDR1 MNHNY, CDR2 SVGAGI (reference sequence). In nucleotides, the CDR3 is TGTGCCAGCAGTTATAGAGACAGGGCCTATCAGCCCCAGCATTTT. It encodes CASSYRDRAYQPQHF.

This clonotype appeared many times. The rearrangement links TRBV7-8 to TRBJ2-1; 8 bases map to TRBD2. V lost 0 bases and J lost 2; bases outside the gene matches: 0. The germline CDR1 and CDR2 sequences are SGHVS and FQNEAQ. The CDR3 contains 15 residues. CDR3 sequence reads: CASSLASGTYNEQFF. The CDR3 nucleotides are TGTGCCAGCAGCTTAGCTAGCGGGACCTACAATGAGCAGTTCTTC.

This clonotype has ten or more counts. The gene calls are TRBV11-2 and TRBJ2-1; TRBD1 agrees at 8 bases. The CDR3 has 14 residues. Germline V gene data show CDR1 as SGHAT and CDR2 as FQNNGV. With 7 bases clipped from V and 4 bases from J, the junction kept 6 bases outside the gene matches. The CDR3 DNA sequence: TGTGCCAGCACCCACAGGGGGGTTTACAATGAGCAGTTCTTC. It specifies CASTHRGVYNEQFF.

Comments on this clonotype: The CDR3 carries no conserved terminal phenylalanine or tryptophan, so it likely arises from a read error. This chain connects TRBV13 to TRBJ2-1; possibly TRBD1 for D (5 bases). V was clipped by 4 bases and J by 3 bases, with 19 bases between them. This CDR3 comprises 17 residues. Germline V CDR1 and CDR2: PRHDT, FYEKMQ (reference sequence). DNA of the CDR3: TGTGCCAGCAGCTCCCAAGTCGGTGGGGCTTACTACAATGAGCAGTTCTCC. It specifies CASSSQVGGAYYNEQFS.

This clonotype was counted between two and nine times. One end of the junction is discordant with germline, which a read error may explain. The chain couples TRBV6-1 to TRBJ1-1; no clear D. The CDR3 length is 8 residues. CDR1 is MNHNS and CDR2 is SASEGT in the germline V gene. The CDR3 reads CASSETFF. The CDR3 DNA is TGTGCCAGCAGTGAAACTTTCTTT.

This clonotype has only one observation. The chain joins TRBV6-5 to TRBJ1-1; 7 nucleotides align to TRBD1. This CDR3 contains 12 residues. Germline CDR1 reads MNHEY; CDR2 reads SVGAGI. Germline trimming cut 6 bases from V and 7 bases from J; bases unmatched to any gene: 5. This CDR3 is CASRDGTVEAFF. DNA of the CDR3: TGTGCCAGCAGGGACGGGACAGTTGAAGCTTTCTTT.

The rearrangement uses TRBV7-9 and TRBJ2-2; a weak D match, TRBD2 (7 bases). The CDR3 extends over 19 amino acids. Germline V gives CDR1 SEHNR, CDR2 FQNEAQ (reference sequence). V was pared by 5 bases and J by 4 bases, with 26 bases between. The DNA for the CDR3 is TGTGCCAGCAGCCGACGGGGGGCCACGTTTGAGGTGGTCACCGGGGAGCTGTTTTTT. Translating gives CASSRRGATFEVVTGELFF.

This clonotype was seen a few times. The chain has TRBV19 and TRBJ1-5; D is possibly TRBD1 (5 bases). Germline V gene data show CDR1 as LNHDA and CDR2 as SQIVND (reference sequence). The V gene lost 10 bases and the J gene lost 5 bases, with 12 bases spanning the gap. CDR3 length: 12 amino acids. CDR3 in DNA: TGTGCCACAGGGAACAATGATCAGCCCCAGCATTTT. Amino acid sequence: CATGNNDQPQHF.